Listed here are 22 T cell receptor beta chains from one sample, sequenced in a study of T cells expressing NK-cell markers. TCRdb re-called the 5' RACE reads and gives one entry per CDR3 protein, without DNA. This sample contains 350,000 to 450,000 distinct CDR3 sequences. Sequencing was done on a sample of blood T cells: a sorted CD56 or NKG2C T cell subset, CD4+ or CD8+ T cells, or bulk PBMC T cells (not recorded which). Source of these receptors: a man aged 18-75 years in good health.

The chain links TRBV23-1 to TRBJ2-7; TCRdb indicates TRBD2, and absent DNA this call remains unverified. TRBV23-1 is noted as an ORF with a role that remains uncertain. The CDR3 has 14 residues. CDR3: CASSQKLESYEQYF.

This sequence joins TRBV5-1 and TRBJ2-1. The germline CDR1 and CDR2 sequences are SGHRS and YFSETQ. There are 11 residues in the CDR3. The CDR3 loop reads CASTKNNEQFF.

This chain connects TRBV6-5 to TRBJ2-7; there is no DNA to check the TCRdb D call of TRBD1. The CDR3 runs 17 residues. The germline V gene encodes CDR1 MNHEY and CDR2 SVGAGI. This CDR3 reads CASSSRLTARSSYEQYF.

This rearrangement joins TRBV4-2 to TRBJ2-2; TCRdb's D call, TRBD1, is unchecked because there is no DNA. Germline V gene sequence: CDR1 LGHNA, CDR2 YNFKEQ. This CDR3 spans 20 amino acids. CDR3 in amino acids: CASSQDRRGLFAETTGELFF.

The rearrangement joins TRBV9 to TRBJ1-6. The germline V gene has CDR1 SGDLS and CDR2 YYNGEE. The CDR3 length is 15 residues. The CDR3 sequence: CASSPEDFGGSPLHF.

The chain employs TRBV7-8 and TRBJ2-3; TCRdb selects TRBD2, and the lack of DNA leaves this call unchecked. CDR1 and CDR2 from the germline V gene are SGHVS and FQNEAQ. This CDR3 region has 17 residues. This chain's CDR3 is CASSLRLRGPSTDTQYF.

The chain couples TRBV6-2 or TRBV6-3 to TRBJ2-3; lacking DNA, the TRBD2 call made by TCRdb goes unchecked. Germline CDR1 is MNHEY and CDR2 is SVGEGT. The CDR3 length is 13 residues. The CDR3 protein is CASGDLTPRTQYF.

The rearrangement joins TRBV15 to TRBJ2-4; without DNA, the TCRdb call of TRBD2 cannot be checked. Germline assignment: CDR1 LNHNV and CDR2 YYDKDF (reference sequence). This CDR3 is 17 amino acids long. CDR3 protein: CATSRDKGSLAKNIQYF. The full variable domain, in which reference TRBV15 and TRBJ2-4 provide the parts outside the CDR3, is DAMVIQNPRYQVTQFGKPVTLSCSQTLNHNVMYWYQQKSSQAPKLLFHYYDKDFNNEADTPDNFQSRRPNTSFCFLDIRSPGLGDTAMYLCATSRDKGSLAKNIQYFGAGTRLSVL.

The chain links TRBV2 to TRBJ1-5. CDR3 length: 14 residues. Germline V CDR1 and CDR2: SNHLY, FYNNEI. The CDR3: CASGAQRNSEPQHF.

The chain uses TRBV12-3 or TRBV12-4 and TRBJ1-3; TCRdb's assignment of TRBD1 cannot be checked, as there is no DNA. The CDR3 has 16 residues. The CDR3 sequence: CASSFRGQNSGNTIYF.

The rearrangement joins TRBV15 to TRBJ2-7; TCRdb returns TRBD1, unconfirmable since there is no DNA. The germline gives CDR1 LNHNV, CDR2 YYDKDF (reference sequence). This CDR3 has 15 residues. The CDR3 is CATRPGTGYSYEQYF.

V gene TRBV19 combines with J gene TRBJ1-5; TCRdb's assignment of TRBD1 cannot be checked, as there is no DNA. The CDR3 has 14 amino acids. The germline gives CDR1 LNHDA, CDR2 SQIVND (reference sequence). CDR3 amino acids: CASSGGQRNQPQHF.

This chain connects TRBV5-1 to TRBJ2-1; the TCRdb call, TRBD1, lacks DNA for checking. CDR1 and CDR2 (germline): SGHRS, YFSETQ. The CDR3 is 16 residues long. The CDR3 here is CASSLVGTGVGNEQFF.

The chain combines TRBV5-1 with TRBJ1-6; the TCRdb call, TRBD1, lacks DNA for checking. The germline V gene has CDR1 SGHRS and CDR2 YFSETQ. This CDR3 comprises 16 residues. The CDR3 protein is CASSRGGTGVNSPLHF.

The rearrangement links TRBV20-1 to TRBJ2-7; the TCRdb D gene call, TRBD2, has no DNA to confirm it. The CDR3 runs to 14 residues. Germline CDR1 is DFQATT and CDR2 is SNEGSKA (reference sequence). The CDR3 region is CSAGLRERRDEQYF.

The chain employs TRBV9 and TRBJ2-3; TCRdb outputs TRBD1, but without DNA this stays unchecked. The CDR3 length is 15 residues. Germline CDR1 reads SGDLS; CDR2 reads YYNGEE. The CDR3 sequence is CASSVARGGADTQYF.

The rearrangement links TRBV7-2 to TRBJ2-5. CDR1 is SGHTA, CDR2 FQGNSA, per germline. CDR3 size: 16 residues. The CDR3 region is CASSFSNPRLGETQYF.

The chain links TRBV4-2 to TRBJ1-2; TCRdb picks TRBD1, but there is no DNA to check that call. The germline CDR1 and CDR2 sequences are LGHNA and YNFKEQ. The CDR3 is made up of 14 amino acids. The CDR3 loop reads CASSQENREDGYTF.

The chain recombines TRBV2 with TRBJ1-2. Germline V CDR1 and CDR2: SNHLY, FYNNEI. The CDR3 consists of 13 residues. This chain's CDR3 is CASSEMGLGGYTF.

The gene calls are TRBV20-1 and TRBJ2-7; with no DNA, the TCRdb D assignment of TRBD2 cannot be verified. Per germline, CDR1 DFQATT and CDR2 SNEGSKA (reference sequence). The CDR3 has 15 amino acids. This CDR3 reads CSARDPQRGPYEQYF.

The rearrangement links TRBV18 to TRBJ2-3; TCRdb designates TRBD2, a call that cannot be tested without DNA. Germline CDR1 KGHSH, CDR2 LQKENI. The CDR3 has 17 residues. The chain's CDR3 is CASSRNLLAGTTDTQYF.

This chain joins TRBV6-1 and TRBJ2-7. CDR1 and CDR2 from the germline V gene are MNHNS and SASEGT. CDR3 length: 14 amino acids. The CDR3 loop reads CASSNFPQSYEQYF.